This T cell receptor beta chain was obtained from a study of T cells in localized non-small cell lung cancer. Note on this clone: What it binds is not known.

The assay was immunoSEQ multiplex PCR, and TCRdb's table has in-frame clones only and misses some. This sample carries 50,000 or so clones, around 83% of them seen once, and the ten largest clones take less than 20%. This CDR3 region has 14 residues. V lost 1 base to trimming and J lost 5 bases, with 8 bases between them. The germline CDR1 and CDR2 sequences are SEHNR and FQNEAQ (reference sequence). Whole-study results and caveats: Higher blood T cell density went with longer overall survival. Uninvolved adjacent lung had the highest recorded T cell clonality, with tumor below it. Because only a single region of the tumor was sequenced, heterogeneity remains possible. Adjacent lung had a median about 57 of the 100 largest tumor clones.

This material consisted of peripheral blood, taken before any cancer treatment. The source of this sequence is a female donor older than 55 with stage II squamous cell lung carcinoma. This chain joins TRBV7-9 and TRBJ1-4, with a possible D match to TRBD1 (6 bases). In nucleotides, the CDR3 is TGTGCCAGCAGCTTAGGACAGGCCAATGAAAAACTGTTTTTT. This sequence encodes CASSLGQANEKLFF. The full variable domain, its missing parts supplied by reference TRBV7-9 and TRBJ1-4, is DTGVSQNPRHKITKRGQNVTFRCDPISEHNRLYWYRQTLGQGPEFLTYFQNEAQLEKSRLLSDRFSAERPKGSFSTLEIQRTEQGDSAMYLCASSLGQANEKLFFGSGTQLSVL.